The 4 T cell receptor beta chains given below trace back to one sample, sequenced in a study of shared clonotypes between healthy human individuals. Libraries were prepared by immunoSEQ multiplex PCR; TCRdb keeps only in-frame clonotypes and omits some of them. The top ten hold about 1.5% of the sample, which has roughly 1,100,000 clones, about 75% seen once. Sequenced: memory CD4+ T cells sorted from blood. Documented subset: CD45RA-negative fraction. These receptors all stem from a man aged 18 to 29 in good health.

The chain combines TRBV28 with TRBJ2-6; D call uncertain. The V gene's germline CDR1 is MDHEN and CDR2 SYDVKM. This CDR3 comprises 18 residues. The V gene lost 5 bases and the J gene lost 0 bases, with 17 bases spanning the gap. The CDR3 spells CASSKTKTPRSGANVLTF. CDR3 sequence (DNA): TGTGCCAGCAGTAAGACAAAGACTCCCCGCTCTGGGGCCAACGTCCTGACTTTC.

The CDR3 DNA reads TGTGCCAGCAGCTACCTGAAGGGGCAGAACGGGGAGCTGTTTTTT. Amino acid sequence: CASSYLKGQNGELFF. The chain uses TRBV5-6 and TRBJ2-2; tentatively, D is TRBD1 (5 bases). CDR1 and CDR2 (germline): SGHDT, YYEEEE. V lost 3 bases to trimming and J lost 7 bases, with 16 bases between them. The CDR3 loop spans 15 amino acids.

The V call is TRBV6-6, the J call TRBJ2-5, with D perhaps TRBD2 (5 bases). The CDR3 totals 15 residues. V was shortened by 8 bases and J by 5 bases, with 21 bases between the two germline ends. Germline V gene data show CDR1 as MNHNY and CDR2 as SVGAGI (reference sequence). This chain's CDR3 is CASSPRSYSGETQYF. In DNA form, the CDR3 reads TGTGCCAGCTCTCCCCGAAGCTACTCGGGGGAGACCCAGTACTTC.

Concerning this clone: In the same sample, other DNA sequences code for this CDR3. The rearrangement joins TRBV11-3 to TRBJ2-7; TRBD1 matches at 7 bases. J was trimmed by 4 bases and V by 4 bases; bases with no gene match: 1. The CDR3 is made up of 12 amino acids. Germline CDR1 SGHNT, CDR2 YENEEA. The CDR3 DNA is TGTGCCAGCAGCTCAGGGGGTTACGAGCAGTACTTC. Encoded protein: CASSSGGYEQYF.